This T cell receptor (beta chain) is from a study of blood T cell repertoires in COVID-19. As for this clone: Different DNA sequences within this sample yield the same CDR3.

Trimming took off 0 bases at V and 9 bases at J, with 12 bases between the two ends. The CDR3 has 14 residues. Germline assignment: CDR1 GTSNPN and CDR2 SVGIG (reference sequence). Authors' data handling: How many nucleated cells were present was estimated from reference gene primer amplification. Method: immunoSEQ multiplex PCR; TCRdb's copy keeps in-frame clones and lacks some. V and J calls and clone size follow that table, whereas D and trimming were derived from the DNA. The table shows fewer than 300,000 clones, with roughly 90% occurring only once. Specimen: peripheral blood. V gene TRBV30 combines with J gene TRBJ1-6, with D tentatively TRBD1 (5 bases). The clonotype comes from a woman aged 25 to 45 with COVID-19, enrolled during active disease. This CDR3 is CAWSVGQGGSPLHF. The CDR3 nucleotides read TGTGCCTGGAGTGTAGGGCAGGGCGGTTCACCCCTCCACTTT.